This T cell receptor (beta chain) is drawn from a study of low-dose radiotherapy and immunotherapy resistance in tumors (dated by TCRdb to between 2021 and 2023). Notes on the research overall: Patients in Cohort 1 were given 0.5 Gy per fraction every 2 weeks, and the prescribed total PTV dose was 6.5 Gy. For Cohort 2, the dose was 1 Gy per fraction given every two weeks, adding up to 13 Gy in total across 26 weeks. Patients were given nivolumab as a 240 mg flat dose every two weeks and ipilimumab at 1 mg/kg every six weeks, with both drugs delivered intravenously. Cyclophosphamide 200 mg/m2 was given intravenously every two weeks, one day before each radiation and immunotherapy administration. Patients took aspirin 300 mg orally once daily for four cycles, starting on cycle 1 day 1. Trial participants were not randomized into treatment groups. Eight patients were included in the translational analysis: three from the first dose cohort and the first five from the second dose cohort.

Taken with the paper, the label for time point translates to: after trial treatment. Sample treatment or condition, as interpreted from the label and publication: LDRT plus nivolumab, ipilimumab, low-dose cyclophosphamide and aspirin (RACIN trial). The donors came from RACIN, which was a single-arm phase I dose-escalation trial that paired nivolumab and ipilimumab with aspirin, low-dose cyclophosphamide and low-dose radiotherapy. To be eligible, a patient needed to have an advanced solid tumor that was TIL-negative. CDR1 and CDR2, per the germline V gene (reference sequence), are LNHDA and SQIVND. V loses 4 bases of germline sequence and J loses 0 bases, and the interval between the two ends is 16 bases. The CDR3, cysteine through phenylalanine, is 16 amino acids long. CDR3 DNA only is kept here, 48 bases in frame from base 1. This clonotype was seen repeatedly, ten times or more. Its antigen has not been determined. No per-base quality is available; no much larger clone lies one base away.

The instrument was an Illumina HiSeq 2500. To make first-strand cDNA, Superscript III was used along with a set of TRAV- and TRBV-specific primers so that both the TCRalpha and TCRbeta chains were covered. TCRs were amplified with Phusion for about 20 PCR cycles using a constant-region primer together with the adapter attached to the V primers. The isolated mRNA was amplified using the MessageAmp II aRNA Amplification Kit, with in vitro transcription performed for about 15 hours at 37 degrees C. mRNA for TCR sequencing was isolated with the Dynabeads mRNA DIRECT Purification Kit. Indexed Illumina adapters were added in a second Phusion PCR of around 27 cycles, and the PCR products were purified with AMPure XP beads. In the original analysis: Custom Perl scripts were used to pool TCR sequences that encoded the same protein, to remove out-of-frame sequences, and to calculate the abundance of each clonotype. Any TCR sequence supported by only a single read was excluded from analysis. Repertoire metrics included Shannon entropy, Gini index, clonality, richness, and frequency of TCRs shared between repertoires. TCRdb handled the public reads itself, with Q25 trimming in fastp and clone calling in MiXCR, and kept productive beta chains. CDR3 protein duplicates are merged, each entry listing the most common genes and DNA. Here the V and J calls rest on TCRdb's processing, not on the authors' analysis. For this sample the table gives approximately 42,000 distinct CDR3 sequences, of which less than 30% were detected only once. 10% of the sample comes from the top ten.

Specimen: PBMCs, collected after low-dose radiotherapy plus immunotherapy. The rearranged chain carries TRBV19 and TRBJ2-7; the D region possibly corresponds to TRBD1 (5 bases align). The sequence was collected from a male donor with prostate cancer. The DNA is TGTGCCAGTAGTACCCGAGGTCAGGGAAGCTCCTACGAGCAGTACTTC. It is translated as CASSTRGQGSSYEQYF.